Following are 4 T cell receptor beta chains from one sample sequenced in a study of a mutant IDH1 vaccine in newly diagnosed glioma. Sequenced by immunoSEQ multiplex PCR; TCRdb stores in-frame clones only, minus some. Counted here are about 98,000 clones, over 85% occurring once; the ten biggest clones make up approximately 0.58%. This sample's time point: baseline, week 1 (first vaccination visit). Treatment given: pre-vaccination baseline after standard-of-care therapy. The sample was PBMCs, taken from a glioma patient treated with radiotherapy, temozolomide or both. The source of these receptors is a woman aged 45-65 years with glioma.

This chain connects TRBV6-6 to TRBJ1-3; TRBD1 might be the D (5 bases). Per the germline V gene, CDR1 is MNHNY and CDR2 is SVGAGI (reference sequence). With 7 bases removed from V and 4 bases from J, the gap between germline ends came to 14 bases. The CDR3 is made up of 14 amino acids. CDR3: CASIPPGVGNTIYF. The CDR3 bases are TGTGCCAGCATCCCCCCGGGGGTCGGAAACACCATATATTTT.

V is TRBV10-3 and J is TRBJ2-7; no firm D call. The V and J ends lost 10 bases and 3 bases respectively, with 7 bases between them. Germline CDR1 reads ENHRY; CDR2 reads SYGVKD. The CDR3 is 10 amino acids. Here the CDR3 reads CASRGYEQYF. The CDR3 DNA reads as TGTGCCAGCCGCGGCTACGAGCAGTACTTC.

The chain has TRBV2 and TRBJ2-7; D possibly corresponds to TRBD2 (5 bases). Germline CDR1 reads SNHLY; CDR2 reads FYNNEI. The CDR3 has 16 residues. V was trimmed by 3 bases and J by 1 base, leaving 16 bases between them. CDR3 in amino acids: CASSDPPPGISYEQYF. The CDR3 region has the DNA TGTGCCAGCAGTGACCCTCCTCCGGGAATATCCTACGAGCAGTACTTC.

V gene TRBV5-1 combines with J gene TRBJ1-1; D is ambiguous. Trimming stripped 0 bases from V and 2 bases from J, with 5 bases between. The CDR3 runs to 13 residues. Germline lookup yields CDR1 SGHRS and CDR2 YFSETQ. CDR3 amino acids: CASSLGANTEAFF. CDR3 nucleotides: TGCGCCAGCAGCTTGGGTGCAAACACTGAAGCTTTCTTT.